The 25 T cell receptor beta chains below were found in one sample sequenced in a study of T cell responses to AZD1222 COVID-19 vaccine (dated by TCRdb to about 2021). The library was obtained by the immunoSEQ multiplex PCR assay. In TCRdb, the immuneACCESS table is reduced to in-frame sequences with V and J assigned. These tables do not hold every clone; where another copy was compared, an unresolved V gene accounts for under half, and the others remain unexplained. The sample profile shows approximately 260,000 clones; approximately 93% of them were found once. The ten top clones hold roughly 0.5% of the sample. The intended sense of this specimen's time point label: baseline before first vaccination. Specimen: peripheral blood, collected on day 0 of AZD1222 vaccination. The receptors derive from an adult in good health.

The chain recombines TRBV29-1 with TRBJ2-7, with 10 bases that match TRBD1. Germline V gene lookup returns CDR1 SQVTM and CDR2 ANQGSEA. Trimming at V came to 7 bases and at J to 6 bases, leaving 6 bases not matched to a gene. The CDR3 runs 12 residues. CDR3 loop: CSATGGSLEQYF. The CDR3 region has the DNA TGCAGCGCGACAGGGGGCTCCCTCGAGCAGTACTTC.

V usage is TRBV6-2 or TRBV6-3 and J usage is TRBJ2-5; 8 bases match TRBD1. The J segment lost 6 bases and the V segment lost 5 bases, leaving 8 bases of the junction unmatched. Germline loops: CDR1 MNHEY, CDR2 SVGEGT. The CDR3 loop spans 14 amino acids. CDR3 in amino acids: CASSKDRGGKTQYF. The DNA of the CDR3 is TGTGCCAGCAGTAAAGACAGGGGCGGGAAGACCCAGTACTTC.

This clone was seen a single time. This sequence joins TRBV6-5 and TRBJ1-1; 9 bases are shared with TRBD1. The CDR3 contains 12 residues. Germline V gene data show CDR1 as MNHEY and CDR2 as SVGAGI. V dropped 6 bases and J dropped 4; count of bases not matched to a gene: 0. Here the CDR3 reads CASRQGATEAFF. Written as DNA, the CDR3 is TGTGCCAGCAGACAGGGGGCCACTGAAGCTTTCTTT.

The chain has TRBV7-9 and TRBJ2-7; 7 nucleotides agree with TRBD1. Trimming removed 5 bases from V and 1 base from J; junction bases left unmatched: 11. CDR1 and CDR2 from the germline V gene are SEHNR and FQNEAQ (reference sequence). The CDR3 contains 16 residues. CDR3 DNA: TGTGCCAGCAGCGCACTGGGGGACAGCCTATCCTACGAGCAGTACTTC. Its translation: CASSALGDSLSYEQYF.

The chain combines TRBV7-2 with TRBJ2-7; no definite D call. The CDR3 extends over 13 amino acids. V lost 5 bases and J lost 2, with 10 bases in between. In germline, CDR1 is SGHTA, CDR2 FQGNSA. The CDR3 DNA reads as TGTGCCAGCAGCGTCGTGGAACCCTACGAGCAGTACTTC. This codes for CASSVVEPYEQYF.

The chain links TRBV3-1 (or the pseudogene TRBV3-2) to TRBJ2-7; D is tentatively TRBD1 or TRBD2 (7 bases each). This CDR3 contains 13 residues. Looked up from germline, CDR1 is LGHDT and CDR2 is YNNKEL (reference sequence). The V gene lost 7 bases and the J gene lost 5 bases, with 15 bases spanning the gap. The CDR3 DNA reads TGTGCCAGCACTGCCAGGGGGAGGGACGAGCAGTACTTC. Protein product: CASTARGRDEQYF.

The sample holds one count of this clone. The rearrangement joins TRBV9 to TRBJ2-1; D remains unclear. Germline V lookup: CDR1 SGDLS, CDR2 YYNGEE. Trimming cost V 0 bases and J 6 bases, with 10 bases left between them. The CDR3 sequence is 14 residues long. The DNA for the CDR3 is TGTGCCAGCAGCGTAGACGGAGTCTTCAATGAGCAGTTCTTC. It is translated as CASSVDGVFNEQFF.

V usage is TRBV27 and J usage is TRBJ2-7; 9 bases map to TRBD1. J lost 5 bases, V lost 4 bases, and 9 bases had no gene match. The CDR3 spans 15 residues. Germline assignment: CDR1 MNHEY and CDR2 SMNVEV (reference sequence). In nucleotides, the CDR3 is TGTGCCAGCAGTTCCACAGGGGGCAGGGGCGACGAGCAGTACTTC. Translation: CASSSTGGRGDEQYF.

The sample holds many counts of this clone. The V gene is TRBV29-1, the J gene TRBJ2-1; D not resolved. The CDR3 spans 12 residues. Germline lookup yields CDR1 SQVTM and CDR2 ANQGSEA. With 0 bases removed from V and 5 bases from J, the gap between germline ends came to 5 bases. The chain's CDR3 is CSVEERDNEQFF. The CDR3 DNA reads TGCAGCGTTGAAGAACGTGACAATGAGCAGTTCTTC.

DNA for the CDR3: TGTGCCAGCAGGCCGGGGGCAAACACTGAAGCTTTCTTT. Protein sequence: CASRPGANTEAFF. V gene TRBV25-1 combines with J gene TRBJ1-1; D is perhaps TRBD1 (6 bases). The CDR3 length is 13 residues. V was cut by 6 bases and J by 2 bases, with 10 bases left in between. Per the germline V gene, CDR1 is MGHDK and CDR2 is SYGVNS.

J is TRBJ1-2 and V is TRBV4-1; no clear D. Germline CDR1 and CDR2: MGHRA and YSYEKL. The CDR3 covers 14 residues. Trimming removed 0 bases at V and 8 bases at J, with 13 bases between. CDR3 nucleotides: TGCGCCAGCAGCCAAGATAGGGCCTTTCCCGGCTACACCTTC. Translated, it gives CASSQDRAFPGYTF.

J is TRBJ1-3 and V is TRBV19; D not resolved. Trimming removed 5 bases from V and 0 bases from J, with 11 bases in between. The CDR3 is made up of 15 amino acids. Germline V lookup: CDR1 LNHDA, CDR2 SQIVND (reference sequence). CDR3 residues: CASSPPGLSGNTIYF. The CDR3 region has the DNA TGTGCCAGTAGTCCTCCGGGCCTCTCTGGAAACACCATATATTTT.

This chain connects TRBV7-8 to TRBJ1-2; D not resolved. Trimming pared 5 bases from V and 1 base from J, leaving 11 bases between. Germline assignment: CDR1 SGHVS and CDR2 FQNEAQ. This CDR3 region has 14 residues. The CDR3 sequence: CASSRDVGNYGYTF. CDR3 nucleotide sequence: TGTGCCAGCAGCCGAGATGTGGGTAACTATGGCTACACCTTC.

The sample holds a few counts of this clone. The gene calls are TRBV13 and TRBJ1-4, with D maybe TRBD1 (6 bases). CDR1 is PRHDT, CDR2 FYEKMQ, per germline (reference sequence). CDR3 length: 15 residues. V lost 0 bases and J 6 bases, leaving 11 bases between the germline ends. CDR3 residues: CASSLGRQADEKLFF. As DNA, the CDR3 is TGTGCCAGCAGCTTAGGGAGACAGGCGGATGAAAAACTGTTTTTT.

The chain combines TRBV4-1 with TRBJ2-7; weak D call: TRBD2 (5 bases). This CDR3 comprises 15 residues. Germline V CDR1 and CDR2: MGHRA, YSYEKL. V lost 4 bases and J lost 3, with 16 bases in between. The CDR3 sequence is CASSPTPGNFYEQYF. The CDR3, as DNA: TGCGCCAGCAGCCCTACACCCGGGAATTTCTACGAGCAGTACTTC.

The chain is built from TRBV14 and TRBJ2-2, with D perhaps being TRBD1 or TRBD2 (5 bases each). Germline loops: CDR1 SGHDN, CDR2 FVKESK. V shed 0 bases and J shed 5 bases, with 13 bases lying between them. CDR3 size: 16 residues. The CDR3 DNA follows: TGTGCCAGCAGCCAAGATTGGCAGAGGGGAACCGGGGAGCTGTTTTTT. This translates into CASSQDWQRGTGELFF. Full variable domain (outside the CDR3, taken from reference TRBV14 and TRBJ2-2): EAGVTQFPSHSVIEKGQTVTLRCDPISGHDNLYWYRRVMGKEIKFLLHFVKESKQDESGMPNNRFLAERTGGTYSTLKVQPAELEDSGVYFCASSQDWQRGTGELFFGEGSRLTVL.

The chain couples TRBV5-1 to TRBJ2-5; D might be TRBD1 or TRBD2, each matching 5 bases. This CDR3 has 13 residues. CDR1 and CDR2 from the germline V gene are SGHRS and YFSETQ. V was pared by 4 bases and J by 2 bases, with 9 bases between. DNA for the CDR3: TGCGCCAGCAGCCCGGGACCACAAGAGACCCAGTACTTC. Amino acid sequence: CASSPGPQETQYF.

V usage is TRBV24-1 and J usage is TRBJ2-7; 11 bases map to TRBD1. The CDR3 sequence is 15 residues long. Germline V lookup: CDR1 KGHDR, CDR2 SFDVKD. The V segment lost 5 bases and the J segment 1 base; nucleotides outside the gene matches: 3. This CDR3 is CATSAGTGGSYEQYF. CDR3 DNA sequence: TGTGCCACCAGTGCCGGGACAGGGGGTTCCTACGAGCAGTACTTC.

CDR3 DNA: TGTGCCAGCAGTTGGGCAGGGGATGGCTACACCTTC. Amino acids: CASSWAGDGYTF. V and J are TRBV28 and TRBJ1-2; D might be TRBD1 (6 bases). Per germline, CDR1 MDHEN and CDR2 SYDVKM. The V gene lost 4 bases and the J gene lost 6 bases, with 9 bases spanning the gap. There are 12 residues in the CDR3.

The chain employs TRBV3-1 (or the pseudogene TRBV3-2) and TRBJ1-1; D is unresolved. Trimming removed 1 base from V and 4 bases from J, with 7 bases in between. CDR1 and CDR2 from the germline V gene are LGHDT and YNNKEL (reference sequence). The CDR3 consists of 13 residues. CDR3 nucleotide sequence: TGTGCCAGCAGCCAAGTGGGGAGCACTGAAGCTTTCTTT. The encoded protein is CASSQVGSTEAFF.

This sequence joins TRBV5-1 and TRBJ1-2; D call uncertain. Trimming shortened V by 4 bases and J by 2 bases, and 15 bases separated the two germline ends. This CDR3 is 15 amino acids long. Germline lookup yields CDR1 SGHRS and CDR2 YFSETQ. In nucleotides, the CDR3 is TGCGCCAGCAGCCCCTCGTCCGGACGGAACTATGGCTACACCTTC. The encoded protein is CASSPSSGRNYGYTF.

V usage is TRBV27 and J usage is TRBJ2-1; D may correspond to TRBD1 or TRBD2 (5 bases each). The germline gives CDR1 MNHEY, CDR2 SMNVEV (reference sequence). CDR3 size: 12 residues. The V gene lost 1 base and the J gene lost 13 bases, with 11 bases spanning the gap. The CDR3 DNA sequence: TGTGCCAGCAGTTTATTTGGGGGACCTCAGTTCTTC. The encoded protein is CASSLFGGPQFF.

J is TRBJ2-1 and V is TRBV28; 10 nucleotides agree with TRBD2. CDR1 and CDR2 from the germline V gene are MDHEN and SYDVKM. Unmatched junction bases numbered 5, after V lost 7 bases and J lost 5 bases. The CDR3 consists of 14 residues. The CDR3 spells CASMLLAGNNEQFF. The CDR3 bases are TGTGCCAGCATGCTACTAGCGGGAAACAATGAGCAGTTCTTC.

This sequence joins TRBV28 and TRBJ1-2; 11 bases agree with TRBD1. Per germline, CDR1 MDHEN and CDR2 SYDVKM. J gave up 8 bases and V 7 bases, and 12 bases lay outside the gene matches. The CDR3 has 15 amino acids. In nucleotides, the CDR3 is TGTGCCAGCACTGTCCCCGGACAGGGGGCGTGGGGCTACACCTTC. Its protein product is CASTVPGQGAWGYTF.

J is TRBJ2-7 and V is TRBV6-6; 8 nucleotides match TRBD2. CDR1 is MNHNY and CDR2 is SVGAGI in the germline V gene (reference sequence). The CDR3 consists of 14 residues. Losses at the gene ends were 5 bases for V and 7 bases for J; bases not matched to a gene: 10. The CDR3 spells CASSPLAGPGEQYF. CDR3 nucleotide sequence: TGTGCCAGCAGTCCTTTAGCGGGGCCCGGAGAGCAGTACTTC.